The source of this T cell receptor (beta chain) is a study of T-cell reconstitution after alpha-beta-depleted transplantation in children. Germline CDR1 reads GTSNPN; CDR2 reads SVGIG (reference sequence). J lost 4 bases, V lost 2 bases, and 3 bases had no gene match. The CDR3 runs 15 residues. Using unique molecular identifiers, the investigators prepared the TCRbeta library. TCRdb ran MiXCR on the PCR reads and lists one entry per CDR3 protein. The table shows 200,000 to 300,000 distinct CDR3 sequences, with more than 20% occurring only once. Study-level findings and limits: By about two months after transplant, alpha-beta T cells reportedly arose from several hundred graft clones that had expanded. Hyperexpanded clones declined; after one year, newly produced T cells mostly supplied diversity.

This clonotype has a handful of counts. No antigen is known for it. The chain is built from TRBV30 and TRBJ2-1, with 12 positions matching TRBD1. The clonotype comes from a female patient aged 2-9 years who had a stem cell transplant for congenital amegakaryocytic thrombocytopenia, so the T cells may come from the graft donor. The specimen comprised PBMCs, mostly from graft donor cells, sampled 360 days after TCRalphabeta/CD19-depleted stem cell transplant. In DNA, the CDR3 is TGTGCCTGGAGTATGGGACAGGGGGCTTACAATGAGCAGTTCTTC. It is translated as CAWSMGQGAYNEQFF.